A selection of T cell receptor beta chains follows, all from one sample in a study of cytomegalovirus exposure and HLA in healthy donors. Produced via immunoSEQ multiplex PCR; TCRdb's table is partial and in-frame only. The profile shows roughly 120,000 clones, 73% of them singletons. Sequenced: PBMCs. The receptors here all came from a man between 60 and 75 years old in good health and CMV-seropositive. Both conserved end residues are part of each CDR3. A D gene is named only where the DNA matches it firmly. Rows may omit the clone size; those that give it use once, few, many or a size class.

cdr3_length	j_call	d_call	clone_size	v_call	cdr3_nt	cdr3_aa
15	TRBJ1-2	TRBD1	-	TRBV7-9	TGTGCCAGCAGCCTTGACAGGGATCTTGGTTTTGACTACACCTTC	CASSLDRDLGFDYTF
15	TRBJ2-7	TRBD2	-	TRBV6-1	TGTGCCAGCAGTGCGGTCGGGGGGAATTCCTACGAGCAGTACTTC	CASSAVGGNSYEQYF
12	TRBJ1-6	-	-	TRBV19	TGTGCCAGTAGTGCAGGGGATTCACCCCTCCACTTT	CASSAGDSPLHF
14	TRBJ1-4	-	few	TRBV5-1	TGCGCCAGCAGCTTGGAGGCTCACGGGGAAAAACTGTTTTTT	CASSLEAHGEKLFF
15	TRBJ2-7	TRBD1	-	TRBV9	TGTGCCAGCAGCGTGGGGGGACAGGGGGCCTACGAGCAGTACTTC	CASSVGGQGAYEQYF
16	TRBJ2-3	TRBD1	-	TRBV28	TGTGCCAGCAGAAGGGACACAGGGGGCTTAACAGATACGCAGTATTTT	CASRRDTGGLTDTQYF
17	TRBJ2-7	-	-	TRBV4-1	TGCGCCAGCAGCCAAGATCTAGTGGTGGGCAGGGACTACGAGCAGTACTTC	CASSQDLVVGRDYEQYF
15	TRBJ2-5	-	-	TRBV5-1	TGCGCCAGCAGCTTTCCAGATGGCCCCCAAGAGACCCAGTACTTC	CASSFPDGPQETQYF
14	TRBJ2-2	TRBD1	-	TRBV9	TGTGCCAGCAGCGCCGACAGGGTAACCGGGGAGCTGTTTTTT	CASSADRVTGELFF
14	TRBJ2-1	-	-	TRBV28	TGTGCCAGCAGTTTATCGCGAGCGGGTCATGAGCAGTTCTTC	CASSLSRAGHEQFF
14	TRBJ2-3	TRBD2	-	TRBV27	TGTGCCACGCGACTAGCGGGGGGCACAGATACGCAGTATTTT	CATRLAGGTDTQYF
14	TRBJ2-5	TRBD2	-	TRBV19	TGTGCCAGTAGTATAAGGGAGGGGAGGGAGACCCAGTACTTC	CASSIREGRETQYF
14	TRBJ1-1	-	few	TRBV6-6	TGTGCCAGCACCGAATTGGACAAGGTCATTCCAGCTTTCTTT	CASTELDKVIPAFF
13	TRBJ1-2	-	-	TRBV29-1	TGCAGCGTTGAATCGCGGAGGGAAGACGGCTACACCTTC	CSVESRREDGYTF
14	TRBJ2-3	TRBD1	-	TRBV6-1	TGTGCCAGCACTAGGGACAGGGGAACAGATACGCAGTATTTT	CASTRDRGTDTQYF
17	TRBJ2-3	TRBD2	-	TRBV4-1	TGCGCCAGCAGCACTCTACCTCCTACTAGCGGGGGGGATACGCAGTATTTT	CASSTLPPTSGGDTQYF
15	TRBJ2-5	-	-	TRBV5-6	TGTGCCAGCAGCTTGGCGGGTTCCCTTTACGGGACCCAGTACTTC	CASSLAGSLYGTQYF